Sequencing of this T cell receptor beta chain was carried out in a study of cytomegalovirus exposure and HLA in healthy donors. Study results and caveats: Among TCR beta chains, those listed as cytomegalovirus-associated numbered about 160. For presence/absence analyses, sequencing depth was assumed to be roughly uniform across donors.

As for the donors, each was a healthy bone marrow donor. This CDR3 spans 12 amino acids. In germline, CDR1 is MNHEY, CDR2 SVGAGI. Trimming pared 7 bases from V and 3 bases from J, leaving 7 bases between. Primers: 60 Vbeta forward and 13 Jbeta reverse. Here immunoSEQ multiplex PCR was the method, and the copy in TCRdb shows in-frame clones only, minus some. The profile shows 150,000 to 170,000 clones, around 70% of them singletons. This clone was detected a few times. Its antigen remains unidentified. Input material: PBMCs. V and J are TRBV6-5 and TRBJ1-5; D gene unclear. The receptor was derived from a man under 40 in good health and CMV-seronegative. The CDR3 sequence is CASNRINQPQHF. CDR3 in DNA: TGTGCCAGCAACAGAATCAATCAGCCCCAGCATTTT.